This TCR beta chain was obtained from a study of OX40 agonist ivuxolimab in advanced cancers. The CDR3 has 14 amino acids. Losses at the gene ends were 6 bases for V and 1 base for J; bases not matched to a gene: 1. Germline loops: CDR1 MNHEY, CDR2 SVGAGI. Study outcomes and limitations: Circulating CD4+ and CD8+ T cells showed clonal expansion by week 6 at 0.1 to 3.0 mg/kg. Nonresponders, in some cases, also had low normalized T-cell clonal expansion. In CD8+ T cells, expanded clones were on average more numerous than in CD4+.

As concerns this clone: Its antigen is currently unknown.

Only in-frame clones appear in the TCRdb table, and some are missing; sequencing was by immunoSEQ multiplex PCR. The sample has tens of thousands of clones, around 84% seen once. V is TRBV6-5 and J is TRBJ2-2; 8 positions agree with TRBD2. The TCR comes from an adult with an advanced solid tumor such as melanoma, head and neck, liver or kidney cancer. This material consisted of CD4+ or CD8+ T cells sorted from blood, taken in a trial of the OX40 agonist ivuxolimab. The CDR3 is CASRRGGNTGELFF. The CDR3, as DNA: TGTGCCAGCAGACGGGGGGGGAACACCGGGGAGCTGTTTTTT.